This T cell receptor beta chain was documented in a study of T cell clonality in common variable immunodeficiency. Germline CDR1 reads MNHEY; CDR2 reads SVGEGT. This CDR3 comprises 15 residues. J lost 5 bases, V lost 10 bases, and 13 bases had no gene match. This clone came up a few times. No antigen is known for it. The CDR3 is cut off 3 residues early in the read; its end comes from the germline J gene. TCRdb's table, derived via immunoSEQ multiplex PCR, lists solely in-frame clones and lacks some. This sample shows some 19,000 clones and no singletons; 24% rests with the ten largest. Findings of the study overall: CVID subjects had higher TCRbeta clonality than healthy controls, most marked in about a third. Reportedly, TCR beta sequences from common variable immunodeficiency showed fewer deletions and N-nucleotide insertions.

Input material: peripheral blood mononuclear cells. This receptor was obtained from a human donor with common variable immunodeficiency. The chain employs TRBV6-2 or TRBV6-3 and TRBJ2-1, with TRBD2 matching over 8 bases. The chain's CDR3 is CATLPGLGNHNEQFF. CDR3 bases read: TGTGCCACATTACCGGGACTAGGTAACCACAATGAG.